The 22 T cell receptor beta chains listed next were all sequenced from one sample in a study of TIL therapy for anti-PD-1-resistant metastatic lung cancer. The libraries were made with immunoSEQ v3. Produced via immunoSEQ multiplex PCR; TCRdb's table is partial and in-frame only. Among under 70,000 clones listed, roughly 91% were seen once. Stated time point: pre-treatment sample, taken before nivolumab and TIL therapy. The sample consisted of blood, taken at baseline. The receptor source for this set is a person between 25 and 79 years old with non-small cell lung cancer.

The V call is TRBV5-1, the J call TRBJ2-1; 7 nucleotides align to TRBD1. CDR1 is SGHRS and CDR2 is YFSETQ in the germline V gene. J lost 5 bases, V lost 2 bases, and 10 bases had no gene match. The CDR3 spans 16 residues. The CDR3 region is CASSFGRAGGNNEQFF. CDR3 nucleotide sequence: TGCGCCAGCAGCTTTGGCCGCGCAGGGGGAAACAATGAGCAGTTCTTC. Variable domain in full (rest from reference TRBV5-1 and TRBJ2-1): KAGVTQTPRYLIKTRGQQVTLSCSPISGHRSVSWYQQTPGQGLQFLFEYFSETQRNKGNFPGRFSGRQFSNSRSEMNVSTLELGDSALYLCASSFGRAGGNNEQFFGPGTRLTVL.

The chain is built from TRBV18 and TRBJ1-4; unclear D gene. There are 14 residues in the CDR3. V shed 5 bases and J shed 0 bases, with 7 bases lying between them. The germline V gene has CDR1 KGHSH and CDR2 LQKENI. The CDR3 loop reads CASSTGATNEKLFF. The DNA of the CDR3 is TGTGCCAGCTCAACCGGAGCAACTAATGAAAAACTGTTTTTT.

This clone has only a few counts. The chain recombines TRBV7-9 with TRBJ2-7; D remains unclear. This CDR3 has 13 residues. Germline V gene data show CDR1 as SEHNR and CDR2 as FQNEAQ (reference sequence). Trimming shortened V by 1 base and J by 5 bases, and 9 bases separated the two germline ends. The CDR3 DNA is TGTGCCAGCAGCTTAGAATGGCCCGACGAGCAGTACTTC. As protein: CASSLEWPDEQYF. Based on the CDR3 plus reference TRBV7-9 and TRBJ2-7, the full variable domain is DTGVSQNPRHKITKRGQNVTFRCDPISEHNRLYWYRQTLGQGPEFLTYFQNEAQLEKSRLLSDRFSAERPKGSFSTLEIQRTEQGDSAMYLCASSLEWPDEQYFGPGTRLTVT.

The J gene is TRBJ1-6, the V gene TRBV27; 9 bases fit TRBD1. The CDR3 loop spans 15 amino acids. After removal of 0 bases from V and 8 bases from J, the junction contained 2 bases not matched to a gene. Germline V lookup: CDR1 MNHEY, CDR2 SMNVEV (reference sequence). CDR3 residues: CASSLSWTGDSPLHF. CDR3 sequence (DNA): TGTGCCAGCAGTTTATCATGGACAGGGGATTCACCCCTCCACTTT.

V gene TRBV7-3 combines with J gene TRBJ2-1; perhaps TRBD2 as D (6 bases). Germline V gene lookup returns CDR1 SGHTA and CDR2 FQGTGA. The CDR3 contains 14 residues. Trimming removed 5 bases from V and 0 bases from J, with 8 bases in between. The CDR3 region has the DNA TGTGCCAGCAGCCCGGACTACTCCTACAATGAGCAGTTCTTC. It translates to CASSPDYSYNEQFF.

This chain links TRBV11-2 with TRBJ2-7, with 13 bases aligning to TRBD2. The CDR3 length is 16 residues. V lost 3 bases, J lost 3 bases, and 5 bases stayed unmatched. The germline V gene has CDR1 SGHAT and CDR2 FQNNGV. CDR3 nucleotide sequence: TGTGCCAGCAGCTTCGGACTAGCGGGGGTCTTCTACGAGCAGTACTTC. The encoded protein is CASSFGLAGVFYEQYF.

The genes are TRBV19 and TRBJ2-3, with TRBD2 matching over 9 bases. This CDR3 comprises 15 residues. Unmatched junction bases numbered 5, after V lost 1 base and J lost 6 bases. CDR1 is LNHDA and CDR2 is SQIVND in the germline V gene (reference sequence). The CDR3 region is CASSIGGLAVDTQYF. CDR3 DNA sequence: TGTGCCAGTAGTATAGGGGGACTAGCTGTCGATACGCAGTATTTT.

V is TRBV5-1 and J is TRBJ2-3; TRBD2 aligns across 11 bases. With 4 bases clipped from V and 2 bases from J, the junction kept 6 bases outside the gene matches. The germline gives CDR1 SGHRS, CDR2 YFSETQ. The CDR3 loop spans 16 amino acids. The CDR3 loop is CASSPVSGGDTDTQYF. The CDR3 DNA reads TGCGCCAGCAGCCCGGTTAGCGGGGGGGACACAGATACGCAGTATTTT. The full variable domain, with the rest looked up from reference TRBV5-1 and TRBJ2-3, is KAGVTQTPRYLIKTRGQQVTLSCSPISGHRSVSWYQQTPGQGLQFLFEYFSETQRNKGNFPGRFSGRQFSNSRSEMNVSTLELGDSALYLCASSPVSGGDTDTQYFGPGTRLTVL.

This chain joins TRBV6-6 and TRBJ1-2, with a weak D call TRBD1 (5 bases). Germline loops: CDR1 MNHNY, CDR2 SVGAGI (reference sequence). V shed 7 bases and J shed 8 bases, with 20 bases lying between them. The CDR3 runs to 14 residues. DNA of the CDR3: TGTGCCAGCAACAACCTTGGGGGATTGAGCGGCTACACCTTC. Its protein is CASNNLGGLSGYTF.

The table lists this clone with a count of one. The chain carries TRBV25-1 and TRBJ1-6; D perhaps matches TRBD1 (6 bases). The germline gives CDR1 MGHDK, CDR2 SYGVNS. The CDR3 is made up of 15 amino acids. Trimming shortened V by 4 bases and J by 6 bases, and 13 bases separated the two germline ends. CDR3 DNA: TGTGCCAGCAGTGCGTCAGGGGCACCTAATTCACCCCTCCACTTT. The encoded protein is CASSASGAPNSPLHF.

The rearrangement links TRBV4-2 to TRBJ1-4; no reliable D call. In germline, CDR1 is LGHNA, CDR2 YNFKEQ. CDR3 length equals 15 residues. Trimming left V 0 bases short and J 3 bases short, with 8 bases between. CDR3 DNA: TGTGCCAGCAGCCAAGATCGGCTTCCTAATGAAAAACTGTTTTTT. This sequence encodes CASSQDRLPNEKLFF.

The rearrangement joins TRBV9 to TRBJ2-1; 9 bases map to TRBD1. Germline CDR1 SGDLS, CDR2 YYNGEE. The CDR3 sequence is 14 residues long. V was clipped by 3 bases and J by 4 bases; unmatched bases: 2. Here the CDR3 DNA reads TGTGCCAGCAGCGCCGGGACAGGGTACAATGAGCAGTTCTTC. Its protein product is CASSAGTGYNEQFF.

Here the CDR3 DNA reads TGCGCCAGCAGCGGCTCCTACGAGCAGTACTTC. Translation: CASSGSYEQYF. This chain links TRBV5-1 with TRBJ2-7; no firm D call. The length of the CDR3 is 11 residues. Trimming cost V 4 bases and J 0 bases, with 2 bases left between them. Germline V gives CDR1 SGHRS, CDR2 YFSETQ.

The V call is TRBV12-3 or TRBV12-4, the J call TRBJ1-2; maybe TRBD1 (5 bases). This CDR3 spans 11 amino acids. V lost 3 bases to trimming and J lost 8 bases, with 7 bases between them. The CDR3 loop is CASSLRGGYTF. The CDR3 DNA follows: TGTGCCAGCAGTTTGAGGGGAGGCTACACCTTC.

V and J are TRBV7-7 and TRBJ2-5; the match to TRBD2 covers 10 bases. J lost 5 bases, V lost 3 bases, and 9 bases had no gene match. The germline V gene encodes CDR1 SSHAT and CDR2 FNYEAQ (reference sequence). This CDR3 has 16 amino acids. The CDR3 DNA is TGTGCCAGCAGCTTCTTAGCGGGAGGCCCTTCGGAGACCCAGTACTTC. Translating gives CASSFLAGGPSETQYF.

The chain uses TRBV29-1 and TRBJ2-1, with D tentatively TRBD2 (6 bases). The CDR3 is 14 residues long. V was trimmed by 6 bases and J by 0 bases, leaving 12 bases between them. CDR1 and CDR2 from the germline V gene are SQVTM and ANQGSEA. The CDR3 reads CSVISGSSYNEQFF. In DNA, the CDR3 is TGCAGCGTGATTAGCGGTAGCTCCTACAATGAGCAGTTCTTC.

This clone was seen just once. The rearrangement uses TRBV6-5 and TRBJ1-5, with no clear D. Germline V gene data show CDR1 as MNHEY and CDR2 as SVGAGI. The V and J ends lost 10 bases and 6 bases respectively, with 13 bases between them. This CDR3 spans 12 amino acids. This CDR3 is CATHWLVQPQHF. In DNA, the CDR3 is TGTGCCACCCATTGGTTAGTTCAGCCCCAGCATTTT.

This chain uses TRBV18 with TRBJ2-3, with D tentatively TRBD1 or TRBD2 (5 bases each). Germline-derived CDR1 and CDR2 are KGHSH and LQKENI. Trimming cost V 0 bases and J 1 base, with 11 bases left between them. The CDR3 covers 16 residues. In DNA, the CDR3 is TGTGCCAGCTCACCACCCTCCGGGGCCGGCACAGATACGCAGTATTTT. Translation gives CASSPPSGAGTDTQYF.

This clone was detected only once. V gene TRBV2 combines with J gene TRBJ2-5; 10 bases are shared with TRBD2. The CDR3 sequence is 15 residues long. With 6 bases clipped from V and 5 bases from J, the junction kept 9 bases outside the gene matches. The V gene's germline CDR1 is SNHLY and CDR2 FYNNEI. The CDR3 DNA sequence: TGTGCCAGCAGGGGGGGACTAGCGCCCAGCGAGACCCAGTACTTC. Residues: CASRGGLAPSETQYF.

The rearrangement joins TRBV28 to TRBJ2-6, with D perhaps being TRBD1 or TRBD2 (5 bases each). Trimming removed 5 bases at V and 4 bases at J, with 12 bases between. The CDR3 totals 15 residues. Germline V gene sequence: CDR1 MDHEN, CDR2 SYDVKM. CDR3 in DNA: TGTGCCAGCAGTGCACAGGAGGCCGGGGCCAACGTCCTGACTTTC. It translates to CASSAQEAGANVLTF.

The chain has TRBV7-6 and TRBJ2-1; TRBD1 aligns across 12 bases. Germline lookup yields CDR1 SGHVS and CDR2 FNYEAQ. This CDR3 region has 15 residues. V dropped 4 bases and J dropped 8; count of bases not matched to a gene: 6. The CDR3, as DNA: TGTGCCAGCAGCTCCCGGGACAGGGGGCTCTATGAGCAGTTCTTC. This encodes CASSSRDRGLYEQFF.

On this clone: The sample has other DNA sequences that encode this CDR3 too. This chain joins TRBV5-1 and TRBJ1-1; TRBD1 matches 7 bases. Germline V gene lookup returns CDR1 SGHRS and CDR2 YFSETQ. The CDR3 has 15 amino acids. After removal of 1 base from V and 1 base from J, the junction contained 4 bases not matched to a gene. CDR3: CASSLQTGQNTEAFF. CDR3 DNA: TGCGCCAGCAGCTTGCAGACAGGGCAGAACACTGAAGCTTTCTTT. Looking up the rest from reference TRBV5-1 and TRBJ1-1 gives the full variable domain: KAGVTQTPRYLIKTRGQQVTLSCSPISGHRSVSWYQQTPGQGLQFLFEYFSETQRNKGNFPGRFSGRQFSNSRSEMNVSTLELGDSALYLCASSLQTGQNTEAFFGQGTRLTVV.